This TCR beta chain was captured by sequencing in a study of blood T cells in healthy people across ages. General study findings and limits: Expanded clonotype changes were possibly confounded by unknown donor CMV status. TCR beta diversity was tightly associated with the proportion of naive T cells. Donors of long life had a larger count of naive CD4+ cells and greater diversity than aged donors.

Donation came from healthy Caucasian individuals in Russia who were aged roughly 6 to 95. Turning to this clonotype: The target antigen is unknown.

The use of a sample-barcoded 5' primer and a J-beta primer mix characterized a second PCR of 7 to 11 cycles. Each CDR3 protein gets one entry after TCRdb re-called the 5' RACE reads with MiXCR. The sample lists approximately 400,000 distinct CDR3 sequences, 45% to 65% occurring once. V lost 2 bases and J 6 bases, leaving 23 bases between the germline ends. This CDR3 contains 18 residues. Germline values: CDR1 ENHRY, CDR2 SYGVKD. The chain employs TRBV10-3 and TRBJ2-1, with D maybe TRBD2 (6 bases). This receptor was obtained from a man aged 55 to 70 in good health. Sequenced: blood. The CDR3 spells CAISEPGLAFFPTNEQFF. The CDR3 nucleotides read TGTGCCATCAGTGAGCCAGGGCTAGCGTTTTTTCCCACCAATGAGCAGTTCTTC.